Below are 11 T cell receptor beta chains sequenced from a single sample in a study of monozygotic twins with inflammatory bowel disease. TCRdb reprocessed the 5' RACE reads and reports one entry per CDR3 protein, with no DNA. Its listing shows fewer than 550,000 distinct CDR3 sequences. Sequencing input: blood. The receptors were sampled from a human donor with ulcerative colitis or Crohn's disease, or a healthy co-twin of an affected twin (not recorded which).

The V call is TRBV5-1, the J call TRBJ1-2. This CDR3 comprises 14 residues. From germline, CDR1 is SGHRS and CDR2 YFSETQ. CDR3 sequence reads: CASSLTAASYGYTF.

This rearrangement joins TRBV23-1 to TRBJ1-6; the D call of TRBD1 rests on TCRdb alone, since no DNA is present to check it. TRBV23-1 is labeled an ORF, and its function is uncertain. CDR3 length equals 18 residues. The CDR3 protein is CASSQADRPSSYNSPLHF.

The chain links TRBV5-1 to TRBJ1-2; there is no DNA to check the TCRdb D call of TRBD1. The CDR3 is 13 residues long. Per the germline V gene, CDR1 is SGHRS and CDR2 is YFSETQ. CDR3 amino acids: CASSLYREGGYTF.

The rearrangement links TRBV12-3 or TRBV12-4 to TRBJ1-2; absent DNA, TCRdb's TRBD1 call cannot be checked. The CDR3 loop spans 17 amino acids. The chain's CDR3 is CASSNFYPQNSNYGYTF.

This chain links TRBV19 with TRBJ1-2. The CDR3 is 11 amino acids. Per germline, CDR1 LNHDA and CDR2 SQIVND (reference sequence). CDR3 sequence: CASRINYGYTF.

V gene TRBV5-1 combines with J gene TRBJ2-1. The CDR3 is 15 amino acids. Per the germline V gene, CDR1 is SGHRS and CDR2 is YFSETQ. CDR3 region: CASSLGQSSYNEQFF.

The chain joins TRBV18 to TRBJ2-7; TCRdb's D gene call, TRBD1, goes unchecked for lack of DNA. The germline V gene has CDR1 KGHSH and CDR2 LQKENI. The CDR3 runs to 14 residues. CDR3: CASSPPPGRYEQYF. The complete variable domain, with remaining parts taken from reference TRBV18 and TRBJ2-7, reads NAGVMQNPRHLVRRRGQEARLRCSPMKGHSHVYWYRQLPEEGLKFMVYLQKENIIDESGMPKERFSAEFPKEGPSILRIQQVVRGDSAAYFCASSPPPGRYEQYFGPGTRLTVT.

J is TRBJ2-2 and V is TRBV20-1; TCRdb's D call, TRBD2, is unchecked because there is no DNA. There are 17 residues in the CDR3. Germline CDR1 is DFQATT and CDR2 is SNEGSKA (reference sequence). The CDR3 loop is CSARDWRQDQNTGELFF.

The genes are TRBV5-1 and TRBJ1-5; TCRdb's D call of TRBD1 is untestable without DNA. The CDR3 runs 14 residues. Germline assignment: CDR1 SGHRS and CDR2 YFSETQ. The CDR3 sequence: CASRAEGANQPQHF.

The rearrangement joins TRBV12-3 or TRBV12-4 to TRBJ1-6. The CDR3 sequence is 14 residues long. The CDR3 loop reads CASSSHGSNSPLHF.

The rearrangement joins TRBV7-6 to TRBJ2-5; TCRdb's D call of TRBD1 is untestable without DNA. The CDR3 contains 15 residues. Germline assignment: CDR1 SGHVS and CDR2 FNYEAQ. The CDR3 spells CASSLIAGLAETQYF.